This T cell receptor (beta chain) comes out of a study of vaccination and CD4 T cells after COVID-19. A word on this clonotype: The antigen is not known.

Once obtained from cultured CD4+ T cells, the DNA was sequenced using the Oncomine TCR Beta short-read assay. TCRdb called the PCR reads again in MiXCR, with one record for every CDR3 protein. The sample contains 8,000 to 9,000 distinct CDR3 sequences, roughly three fifths of which appear only once. Findings and limits, study-wide: Spike mono-reactivity marked 304 of 307 vaccine-specific clones in convalescent patients. Relatively few convalescent patients were studied, without early post-infection timepoints.

Treatment specified: approximately nine-day PBMC culture with coronavirus spike peptide pools or control peptides (ViraFEST assay). Germline CDR1 SGHTA, CDR2 FQGNSA. V gave up 5 bases and J gave up 5 bases, with 15 bases separating them. This CDR3 contains 14 residues. The sequence derives from a human donor who had recovered from COVID-19. The chain recombines TRBV7-2 with TRBJ2-5; tentatively, D is TRBD2 (7 bases). The specimen sequenced was CD4+ T cells from blood, cultured in vitro. CDR3 in DNA: TGTGCCAGCAGCCCGGGGGCGGGAGTGGAGACCCAGTACTTC. It yields the protein CASSPGAGVETQYF.